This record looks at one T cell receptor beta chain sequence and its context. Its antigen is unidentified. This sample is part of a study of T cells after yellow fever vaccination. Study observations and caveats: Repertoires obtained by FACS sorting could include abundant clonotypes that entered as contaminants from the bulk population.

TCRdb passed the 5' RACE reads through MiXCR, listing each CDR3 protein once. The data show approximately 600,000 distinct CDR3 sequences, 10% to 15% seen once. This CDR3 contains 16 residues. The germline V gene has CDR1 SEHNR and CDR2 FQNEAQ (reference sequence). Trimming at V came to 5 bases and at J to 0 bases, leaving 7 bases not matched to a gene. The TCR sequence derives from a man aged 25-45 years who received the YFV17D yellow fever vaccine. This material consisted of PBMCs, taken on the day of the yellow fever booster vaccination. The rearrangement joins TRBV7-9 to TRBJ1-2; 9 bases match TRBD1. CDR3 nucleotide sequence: TGTGCCAGCAGCAGATTGGGACAGGGACCTAACTATGGCTACACCTTC. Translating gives CASSRLGQGPNYGYTF. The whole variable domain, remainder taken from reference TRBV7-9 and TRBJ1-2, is DTGVSQNPRHKITKRGQNVTFRCDPISEHNRLYWYRQTLGQGPEFLTYFQNEAQLEKSRLLSDRFSAERPKGSFSTLEIQRTEQGDSAMYLCASSRLGQGPNYGYTFGSGTRLTVV.